The present entry profiles one T cell receptor (beta chain) with its context. Its antigen is undetermined. The sample belongs to a study of T cells after yellow fever vaccination. General observations from the study: Clonotypes found in both CD4 and CD8 compartments made up a small share. Researchers cautioned that FACS-sorted repertoires could harbor abundant clonotypes contaminating from the bulk population.

MiXCR, applied by TCRdb to the 5' RACE reads, yields one record per CDR3 protein. This sample has roughly 250,000 distinct CDR3 sequences, with 10% to 15% found just once. This clonotype was obtained from a man aged 25 to 45 who received the YFV17D yellow fever vaccine. The specimen comprised CD4+ T cells sorted from PBMCs, sampled 45 days after the yellow fever booster vaccination.

CDR3 in DNA: TGCGCCAGCAGCCTTGGACAGGCCAACGTCCTGACTTTC. It yields the protein CASSLGQANVLTF. V and J are TRBV5-1 and TRBJ2-6; TRBD1 might be the D (5 bases). CDR3 length: 13 residues. Between the trimmed V and J ends, which lost 4 bases and 6 bases, there was a span of 8 bases. Germline values: CDR1 SGHRS, CDR2 YFSETQ.